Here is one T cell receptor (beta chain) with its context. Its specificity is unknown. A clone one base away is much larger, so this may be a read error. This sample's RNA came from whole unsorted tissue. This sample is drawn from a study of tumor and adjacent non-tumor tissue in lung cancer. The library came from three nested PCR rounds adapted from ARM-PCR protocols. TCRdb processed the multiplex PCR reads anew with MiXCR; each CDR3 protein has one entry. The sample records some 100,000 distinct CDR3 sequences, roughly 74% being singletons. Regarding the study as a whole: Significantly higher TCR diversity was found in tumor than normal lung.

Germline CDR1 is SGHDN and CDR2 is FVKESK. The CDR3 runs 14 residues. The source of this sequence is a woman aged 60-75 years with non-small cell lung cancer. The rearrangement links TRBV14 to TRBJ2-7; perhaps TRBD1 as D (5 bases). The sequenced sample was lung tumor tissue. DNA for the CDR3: TGTGCCAGCAGCCATCAGGGATCGGCCTACGAGCACTACTTC. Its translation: CASSHQGSAYEHYF. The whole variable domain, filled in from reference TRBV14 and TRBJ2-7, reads EAGVTQFPSHSVIEKGQTVTLRCDPISGHDNLYWYRRVMGKEIKFLLHFVKESKQDESGMPNNRFLAERTGGTYSTLKVQPAELEDSGVYFCASSHQGSAYEHYFGPGTRLTVT.